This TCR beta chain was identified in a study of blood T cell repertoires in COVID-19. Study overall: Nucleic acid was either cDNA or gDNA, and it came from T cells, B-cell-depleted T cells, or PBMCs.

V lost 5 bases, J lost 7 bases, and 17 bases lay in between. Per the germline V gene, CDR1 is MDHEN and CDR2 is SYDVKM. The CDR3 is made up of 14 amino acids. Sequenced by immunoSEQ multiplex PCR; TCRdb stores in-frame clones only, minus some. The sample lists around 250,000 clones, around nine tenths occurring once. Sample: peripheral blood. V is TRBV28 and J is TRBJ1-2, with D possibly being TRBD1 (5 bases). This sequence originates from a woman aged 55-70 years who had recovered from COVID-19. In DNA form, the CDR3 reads TGTGCCAGCAGTCCCCCGGTTGGGGCTGGTGGCTACACCTTC. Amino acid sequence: CASSPPVGAGGYTF.